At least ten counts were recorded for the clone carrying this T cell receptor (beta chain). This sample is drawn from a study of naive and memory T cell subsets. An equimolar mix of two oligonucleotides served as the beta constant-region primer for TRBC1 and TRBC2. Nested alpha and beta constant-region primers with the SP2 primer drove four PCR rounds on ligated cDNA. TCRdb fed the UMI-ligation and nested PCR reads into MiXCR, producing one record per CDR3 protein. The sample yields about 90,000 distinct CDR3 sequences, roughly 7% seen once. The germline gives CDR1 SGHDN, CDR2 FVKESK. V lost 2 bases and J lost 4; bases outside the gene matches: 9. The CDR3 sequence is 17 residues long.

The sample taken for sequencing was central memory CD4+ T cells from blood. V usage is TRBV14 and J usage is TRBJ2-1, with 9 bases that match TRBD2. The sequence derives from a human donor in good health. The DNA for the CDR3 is TGTGCCAGCAGCCAACATGATATCCTAGCGGGGTACAATGAGCAGTTCTTC. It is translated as CASSQHDILAGYNEQFF.